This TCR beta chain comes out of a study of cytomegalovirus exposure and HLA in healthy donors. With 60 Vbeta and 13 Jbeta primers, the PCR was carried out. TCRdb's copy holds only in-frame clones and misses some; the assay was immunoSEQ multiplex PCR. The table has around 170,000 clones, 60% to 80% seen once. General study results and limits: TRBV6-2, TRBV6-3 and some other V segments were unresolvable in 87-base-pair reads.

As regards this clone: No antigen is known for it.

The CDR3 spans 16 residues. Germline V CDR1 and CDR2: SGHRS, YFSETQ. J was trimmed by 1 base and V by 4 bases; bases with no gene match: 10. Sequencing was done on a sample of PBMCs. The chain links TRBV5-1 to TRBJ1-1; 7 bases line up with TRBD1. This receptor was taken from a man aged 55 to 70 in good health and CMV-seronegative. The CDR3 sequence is CASSGDTGVGNTEAFF. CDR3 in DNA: TGCGCCAGCAGCGGGGATACAGGGGTGGGGAACACTGAAGCTTTCTTT.